One sample yielded the 9 T cell receptor beta chains listed below, sequenced in a study of response to subunit inactivated influenza vaccine. One entry per CDR3 protein results from TCRdb running MiXCR on the RT-PCR reads. This table has more than 550,000 distinct CDR3 sequences, 11% appearing once. The sample also formed part of further work on T cells expressing NK-cell markers. This second study says: The cDNA for TCR beta came from 5'RACE template switching with UMIs.

This specimen consisted of PBMCs from blood, obtained on the day of vaccination. All receptors come from a man over 45 who received an inactivated influenza vaccine.

In its sample, this clonotype was seen many times. The CDR3 sequence: CASSRGRGNQPQHF. The CDR3 DNA follows: TGTGCCAGCAGCAGGGGGCGAGGCAATCAGCCCCAGCATTTT. The chain joins TRBV12-3 or TRBV12-4 to TRBJ1-5; 8 positions agree with TRBD1. V shed 6 bases and J 2 bases; nucleotides not matched to a gene: 3. The CDR3 spans 14 residues.

J is TRBJ1-1 and V is TRBV20-1; D not certain. Germline CDR1 DFQATT, CDR2 SNEGSKA (reference sequence). The length of the CDR3 is 12 residues. V gave up 6 bases and J gave up 0 bases, with 8 bases separating them. The CDR3 protein is CSAWGVNTEAFF. For the CDR3, the DNA is TGCAGTGCCTGGGGAGTGAACACTGAAGCTTTCTTT.

Ten or more counts support this clonotype. The V and J genes are TRBV7-9 and TRBJ2-3; TRBD2 might be the D (5 bases). Per germline, CDR1 SEHNR and CDR2 FQNEAQ (reference sequence). V lost 5 bases and J lost 0, with 15 bases in between. The length of the CDR3 is 16 residues. In DNA form, the CDR3 reads TGTGCCAGCAGCCCAGAAGCGGATCCTAGCACAGATACGCAGTATTTT. Protein sequence: CASSPEADPSTDTQYF.

The chain links TRBV29-1 to TRBJ2-4; perhaps TRBD1 as D (5 bases). The CDR3 runs 12 residues. The germline V and J ends were trimmed by 7 bases and 2 bases, with 9 bases remaining between them. The germline V gene has CDR1 SQVTM and CDR2 ANQGSEA. The CDR3 bases are TGCAGCGGCAGGGTGTCCAAAAACATTCAGTACTTC. Protein sequence: CSGRVSKNIQYF.

This clonotype was observed a handful of times. The V gene is TRBV3-1, the J gene TRBJ2-1, with D possibly being TRBD2 (5 bases). The CDR3 loop spans 13 amino acids. Germline V gene data show CDR1 as LGHDT and CDR2 as YNNKEL (reference sequence). The germline V and J ends were trimmed by 1 base and 15 bases, with 16 bases remaining between them. The CDR3 loop reads CASSQGSGRVGFF. CDR3 coding DNA: TGTGCCAGCAGCCAAGGCAGTGGGAGAGTCGGGTTCTTC.

This clonotype was counted many times. The gene calls are TRBV10-3 and TRBJ1-5; D is possibly TRBD1 (5 bases). The germline gives CDR1 ENHRY, CDR2 SYGVKD. V was pared by 4 bases and J by 3 bases, with 7 bases between. The length of the CDR3 is 13 residues. This CDR3 reads CAISGGSNQPQHF. CDR3 sequence (DNA): TGTGCCATCAGTGGGGGGTCCAATCAGCCCCAGCATTTT.

This chain joins TRBV3-1 and TRBJ2-1; D possibly corresponds to TRBD2 (7 bases). Trimming left V 3 bases short and J 3 bases short, with 12 bases between. From germline, CDR1 is LGHDT and CDR2 YNNKEL (reference sequence). This CDR3 is built from 15 residues. DNA of the CDR3: TGTGCCAGCAGCCATGTGAGGGGGGGCTACAATGAGCAGTTCTTC. Encoded protein: CASSHVRGGYNEQFF.

This clonotype was observed at least ten times. The chain couples TRBV7-8 to TRBJ2-3; no clear D gene. The germline V and J ends were trimmed by 1 base and 7 bases, with 3 bases remaining between them. Germline CDR1 reads SGHVS; CDR2 reads FQNEAQ. The CDR3 contains 11 residues. CDR3 region: CASSLGNTQYF. The CDR3 DNA follows: TGTGCCAGCAGCTTAGGGAATACGCAGTATTTT.

The chain combines TRBV12-3 or TRBV12-4 with TRBJ1-1, with D unresolved. Trimming left V 7 bases short and J 2 bases short, with 11 bases between. The CDR3 consists of 13 residues. CDR3 residues: CASTLNRNTEAFF. In DNA, the CDR3 is TGTGCCAGCACCTTAAACAGAAACACTGAAGCTTTCTTT.